This T cell receptor beta chain was recovered during a study of blood T cell repertoires in COVID-19. Study background: Acute-phase and convalescent COVID-19 samples originated in the United States, Italy and Spain. The analysed material was cDNA or gDNA that came from T cells, B-cell-depleted T cells, or PBMCs.

This CDR3 comprises 14 residues. The V gene lost 4 bases and the J gene lost 0 bases, with 7 bases spanning the gap. Germline V CDR1 and CDR2: SGHRS, YFSETQ. Per the original data handling: Scientists estimated how many nucleated cells there were by amplifying reference gene primers. Sequencing used immunoSEQ multiplex PCR; TCRdb keeps in-frame clones, though not all of them. That table gives V, J and clone size, and the DNA gave D and trimming. The sample has about 140,000 clones; around four fifths are singletons. The chain joins TRBV5-1 to TRBJ2-2, with D unclear. Sample: peripheral blood. This receptor was taken from a human donor in a cohort sampled during active COVID-19. The CDR3, as DNA: TGCGCCAGCAGCCTGAGATCGAACACCGGGGAGCTGTTTTTT. Residues: CASSLRSNTGELFF.